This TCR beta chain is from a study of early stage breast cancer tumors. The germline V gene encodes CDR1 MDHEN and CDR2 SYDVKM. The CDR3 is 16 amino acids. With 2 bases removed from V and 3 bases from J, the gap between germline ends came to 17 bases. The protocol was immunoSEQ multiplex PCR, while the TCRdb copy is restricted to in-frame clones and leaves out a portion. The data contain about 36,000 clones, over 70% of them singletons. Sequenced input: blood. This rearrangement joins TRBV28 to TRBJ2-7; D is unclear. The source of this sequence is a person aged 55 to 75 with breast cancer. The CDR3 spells CASSLLGSTKHYEQYF. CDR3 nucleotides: TGTGCCAGCAGTTTACTCGGTTCTACAAAACACTACGAGCAGTACTTC. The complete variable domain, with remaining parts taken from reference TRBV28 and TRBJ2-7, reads DVKVTQSSRYLVKRTGEKVFLECVQDMDHENMFWYRQDPGLGLRLIYFSYDVKMKEKGDIPEGYSVSREKKERFSLILESASTNQTSMYLCASSLLGSTKHYEQYFGPGTRLTVT.